This T cell receptor (beta chain) was retrieved from a study of T cell responses to AZD1222 COVID-19 vaccine. Study information: Second-dose recipients at about 4 or about 12 weeks were treated as one pooled group.

This CDR3 spans 12 amino acids. The V end lost 7 bases, the J end lost 9 bases, and 14 bases lay between the germline ends. Germline CDR1 is MNHEY and CDR2 is SMNVEV (reference sequence). Clones were read by immunoSEQ multiplex PCR, and TCRdb kept only the in-frame ones, dropping some. The sample gives 110,000 to 150,000 clones, 85% to 95% of which show up once; more than 8% is in the top ten. This chain joins TRBV27 and TRBJ2-3, with D perhaps TRBD1 (6 bases). This TCR was recovered from an adult in good health. The sample consisted of peripheral blood, taken on day 0 of AZD1222 vaccination. The chain's CDR3 is CASIGGLGTQYF. CDR3 in DNA: TGTGCCAGCATTGGGGGCCTTGGGACGCAGTATTTT.